The 20 T cell receptor beta chains below come from one sample, sequenced in a study of neoadjuvant nivolumab and ipilimumab in lung cancer. Assay: immunoSEQ multiplex PCR; the TCRdb copy retains only in-frame clones and omits some. The sample shows 9,700 or so clones, 60% to 80% of them seen only once. This specimen consisted of tumor tissue, obtained after neoadjuvant nivolumab, alone or with ipilimumab, at or shortly before surgery. Receptor source: an adult with non-small cell lung cancer. Some clones in this sample may be carry-over from other donors' samples.

This rearrangement joins TRBV5-1 to TRBJ1-1, with 8 bases lining up with TRBD1. The CDR3 length is 16 residues. The J segment lost 4 bases and the V segment lost 4 bases, leaving 12 bases of the junction unmatched. The germline V gene encodes CDR1 SGHRS and CDR2 YFSETQ. The CDR3 here is CASSAGTGLRATEAFF. CDR3 coding DNA: TGCGCCAGCAGCGCGGGGACAGGTCTTCGGGCCACTGAAGCTTTCTTT.

The J gene is TRBJ1-2, the V gene TRBV9; D unclear. Trimming stripped 0 bases from V and 6 bases from J, with 9 bases between. Germline CDR1 SGDLS, CDR2 YYNGEE. The CDR3 runs 13 residues. The CDR3 reads CASSVGTYDGYTF. The CDR3 DNA sequence: TGTGCCAGCAGCGTAGGCACGTACGATGGCTACACCTTC.

The rearrangement uses TRBV7-2 and TRBJ2-2; D is unresolved. The V end lost 5 bases, the J end lost 7 bases, and 11 bases lay between the germline ends. Germline-derived CDR1 and CDR2 are SGHTA and FQGNSA. The CDR3 consists of 13 residues. CDR3 amino acids: CASSPYSGGELFF. As DNA, the CDR3 is TGTGCCAGCAGCCCCTATTCGGGCGGGGAGCTGTTTTTT.

The V gene is TRBV25-1, the J gene TRBJ2-7, with D perhaps matching TRBD1 or TRBD2 (5 bases each). Germline CDR1 is MGHDK and CDR2 is SYGVNS. Trimming shortened V by 10 bases and J by 3 bases, and 13 bases separated the two germline ends. The CDR3 contains 12 residues. Here the CDR3 reads CATRRGFYEQYF. DNA for the CDR3: TGTGCCACCCGCCGGGGCTTCTACGAGCAGTACTTC.

The chain joins TRBV30 to TRBJ1-2, with no clear D. Germline values: CDR1 GTSNPN, CDR2 SVGIG (reference sequence). The CDR3 is made up of 13 amino acids. Deletions cut 3 bases from V and 2 bases from J, with 10 bases between. The CDR3 is CAWRPAANYGYTF. The CDR3 nucleotides read TGTGCCTGGAGGCCAGCGGCAAACTATGGCTACACCTTC.

In this sample, this clone turned up a few times. The rearrangement links TRBV6-1 to TRBJ2-1; 7 bases are a match to TRBD2. The V segment lost 5 bases and the J segment 5 bases; nucleotides outside the gene matches: 0. The germline V gene has CDR1 MNHNS and CDR2 SASEGT. The CDR3 extends over 12 amino acids. The CDR3, as DNA: TGTGCCAGCAGTCTAGCGGACAATGAGCAGTTCTTC. Translation: CASSLADNEQFF.

This chain uses TRBV11-1 with TRBJ2-7; perhaps TRBD2 as D (6 bases). Germline CDR1 and CDR2: SGHAT and FQDESV (reference sequence). CDR3 length: 13 amino acids. V was clipped by 6 bases and J by 12 bases, with 21 bases between them. This chain's CDR3 is CASRGGSGYLGYF. DNA of the CDR3: TGTGCCAGCAGAGGAGGGAGTGGGTACCTGGGGTACTTC. Combining the CDR3 with reference TRBV11-1 and TRBJ2-7 gives the whole variable domain EAEVAQSPRYKITEKSQAVAFWCDPISGHATLYWYRQILGQGPELLVQFQDESVVDDSQLPKDRFSAERLKGVDSTLKIQPAELGDSAMYLCASRGGSGYLGYFGPGTRLTVT.

This clone has a handful of counts. This chain links TRBV30 with TRBJ1-3; no clear D. Germline CDR1 GTSNPN, CDR2 SVGIG (reference sequence). V lost 4 bases and J lost 3, with 7 bases in between. The CDR3 has 12 residues. The CDR3 is CAWKWVGNTIYF. The CDR3 DNA follows: TGTGCCTGGAAGTGGGTTGGAAACACCATATATTTT.

The V gene is TRBV9, the J gene TRBJ2-1; 7 nucleotides agree with TRBD2. Germline assignment: CDR1 SGDLS and CDR2 YYNGEE. J lost 8 bases, V lost 4 bases, and 9 bases had no gene match. The CDR3 totals 14 residues. CDR3 sequence reads: CASSHGQGRDEQFF. The CDR3 DNA sequence: TGTGCCAGCAGCCACGGACAAGGGAGGGATGAGCAGTTCTTC.

This clone was detected only a few times. V is TRBV11-3 and J is TRBJ2-3; weak D call: TRBD1 (5 bases). The CDR3 spans 13 residues. Germline V CDR1 and CDR2: SGHNT, YENEEA. V shed 3 bases and J shed 5 bases, with 9 bases lying between them. The CDR3 sequence is CASSLTQGDTQYF. CDR3 DNA sequence: TGTGCCAGCAGCTTGACTCAGGGAGATACGCAGTATTTT.

This clone has just a few counts. This chain uses TRBV20-1 with TRBJ2-7; tentatively, D is TRBD1 (6 bases). CDR1 and CDR2 (germline): DFQATT, SNEGSKA (reference sequence). V lost 6 bases to trimming and J lost 3 bases, with 9 bases between them. This CDR3 region has 11 residues. CDR3 protein: CSASGDYEQYF. In nucleotides, the CDR3 is TGCAGTGCGTCAGGGGACTACGAGCAGTACTTC.

V gene TRBV7-6 combines with J gene TRBJ1-2; D call uncertain. The V end was cut by 2 bases, the J end by 2 bases, with 12 bases between. From germline, CDR1 is SGHVS and CDR2 FNYEAQ. This CDR3 comprises 15 residues. The CDR3 coding sequence is TGTGCCAGCAGCTTAAAGCACAATGGGAACTATGGCTACACCTTC. Its protein product is CASSLKHNGNYGYTF.

This rearrangement joins TRBV30 to TRBJ1-1; 7 positions match TRBD1. The V gene's germline CDR1 is GTSNPN and CDR2 SVGIG (reference sequence). The J segment lost 1 base and the V segment lost 5 bases, leaving 4 bases of the junction unmatched. The CDR3 length is 13 residues. The CDR3: CAWSGTANTEAFF. In DNA form, the CDR3 reads TGTGCCTGGTCGGGGACAGCGAACACTGAAGCTTTCTTT.

Written as DNA, the CDR3 is TGTGCCAGCAGCCAACTGAGGGACCTCGGGTGGGAGCAGTACTTC. It codes for CASSQLRDLGWEQYF. The chain uses TRBV7-6 and TRBJ2-7, with D tentatively TRBD1 or TRBD2 (5 bases each). The CDR3 totals 15 residues. Germline assignment: CDR1 SGHVS and CDR2 FNYEAQ. With 5 bases removed from V and 7 bases from J, the gap between germline ends came to 21 bases.

The V and J genes are TRBV2 and TRBJ2-7; D call uncertain. Germline V CDR1 and CDR2: SNHLY, FYNNEI. The CDR3 sequence is 13 residues long. Deletions cut 7 bases from V and 4 bases from J, with 14 bases between. CDR3: CASKYRRGYEQYF. CDR3 sequence (DNA): TGTGCCAGCAAGTACCGCCGCGGTTACGAGCAGTACTTC.

The J gene is TRBJ2-1, the V gene TRBV5-6; possibly TRBD2 for D (5 bases). The germline CDR1 and CDR2 sequences are SGHDT and YYEEEE. V lost 2 bases and J 10 bases, leaving 16 bases between the germline ends. The CDR3 consists of 14 residues. CDR3 amino acids: CASSFGGPGREQFF. As DNA, the CDR3 is TGTGCCAGCAGCTTCGGCGGGCCAGGACGAGAGCAGTTCTTC.

A few counts support this clone. The rearrangement joins TRBV5-1 to TRBJ1-2, with TRBD1 matching over 7 bases. Trimming took 3 bases from V and 3 from J; bases not matched to a gene: 5. The V gene's germline CDR1 is SGHRS and CDR2 YFSETQ. This CDR3 has 14 amino acids. CDR3 sequence reads: CASSSAGQDYGYTF. The DNA for the CDR3 is TGCGCCAGCAGCTCGGCTGGACAGGACTATGGCTACACCTTC.

The chain recombines TRBV4-2 with TRBJ1-5; D is undetermined. The germline V gene encodes CDR1 LGHNA and CDR2 YNFKEQ. The CDR3 is made up of 15 amino acids. V gave up 0 bases and J gave up 0 bases, with 6 bases separating them. The CDR3 loop reads CASSQERYSNQPQHF. The DNA of the CDR3 is TGTGCCAGCAGCCAAGAGAGGTATAGCAATCAGCCCCAGCATTTT.

The rearrangement uses TRBV18 and TRBJ1-4; unclear D gene. V gave up 3 bases and J gave up 7 bases, with 12 bases separating them. The length of the CDR3 is 14 residues. Germline loops: CDR1 KGHSH, CDR2 LQKENI. As DNA, the CDR3 is TGTGCCAGCTCACCCTGGGCTTCGGGTGAAAAACTGTTTTTT. This gives the protein CASSPWASGEKLFF.

This CDR3 reads CASSQLTWGGLAYEQYF. CDR3 sequence (DNA): TGTGCCAGCAGCCAACTCACTTGGGGGGGGTTGGCCTACGAGCAGTACTTC. The chain carries TRBV14 and TRBJ2-7; 7 bases match TRBD2. The CDR3 is 17 amino acids. Looked up from germline, CDR1 is SGHDN and CDR2 is FVKESK. Trimming cost V 2 bases and J 2 bases; bases outside gene matches: 12.